This TCR beta chain is drawn from a study of Graves' ophthalmopathy and Graves' hyperthyroidism. The CDR3 is made up of 16 amino acids. Trimming stripped 3 bases from V and 1 base from J, with 15 bases between. Amplification of TCR beta CDR3 regions used RNA transcripts. The library came from an HTBI-primed first-round RT-PCR and a second-round multiplex PCR. A single record per CDR3 protein comes from TCRdb applying MiXCR to the multiplex PCR reads. The sample yields over 200,000 distinct CDR3 sequences, around 28% seen once. Patients were diagnosed from clinical symptoms, serum thyroxine, TRAb, thyroid ultrasound and orbital computed tomography. This clonotype showed up many times.

Sequenced input: peripheral blood. The chain couples TRBV12-3 or TRBV12-4 to TRBJ2-5, with D tentatively TRBD1 (6 bases). The origin of this receptor is a man aged 45 to 65 with Graves' ophthalmopathy. CDR3 amino acids: CASSFQAGVGQETQYF. As DNA, the CDR3 is TGTGCCAGCAGTTTTCAGGCAGGGGTGGGCCAAGAGACCCAGTACTTC.